Given below is one T cell receptor (beta chain) in context. Its antigen is still unknown. No per-base quality is available; no much larger clone lies one base away. Using the deep immunoSEQ assay, multiplex PCR amplified TCR CDR3 regions from genomic DNA. Extracted genomic DNA from each cell subset was distributed evenly across all wells of several immunoSEQ 96-well plates, and each plate was treated as a replicate. For sorted subsets, about 200 ng genomic DNA, equal to 25,000 to 35,000 T cell genomes, was loaded into each replicate PCR. Purified libraries were quantified with a Qubit 3.0 fluorometer, sized on a Bioanalyzer 2100, and re-quantified with the KAPA Library Quantification kit. A separate single-read 150-cycle Illumina NextSeq 550 flow cell was used to sequence each immunoSEQ 96-well plate. On the study's bioinformatics: Because only junctional sequences without quality scores were contained in the immunoSEQ output, filtering matching that applied to full-length reads could not be performed. Sequences were annotated with PyIR, a Python wrapper for IgBLAST v1.9, and V/J genes and CDR3 were assigned using IMGT germline references. Reads were filtered out if the reads had weak V/J assignments (E-value above 1e-6), no CDR3, stop codons, out-of-frame junctions, or ambiguous translated residues. V3J clonotypes were defined as sequences sharing the same inferred V gene, J gene, and CDR3 amino acid sequence. To compute the percentage overlap between repertoires, the number of shared unique clonotypes was divided by the size of the smaller repertoire. Three approaches were used to assess repertoire richness: RTK rarefaction, the Chao1 estimator, and Recon v2.1 estimates of unobserved clonotypes. OLGA was used to compute generation probabilities for all TCRbeta clonotypes that the gDNA method yielded from a handful of donors. As stored in TCRdb, this immuneACCESS dataset retains in-frame rearrangements with V and J assigned. A fraction of the clones does not appear; measured against another copy, unresolved V genes explain less than half of the discrepancy, and the remainder lacks a known reason. V and J calls and clone size are copied from that table; D and trimming were computed from the DNA. The sample contains millions of clones, roughly 91% of them found a single time. The ten largest clones represent more than 1.5% of the sample.

The germline V end is reduced by 6 bases and the J end by 6 bases; junction bases left unmatched: 5. Including cysteine and phenylalanine, the CDR3 has 12 amino acids. Left in the record is the CDR3 DNA by itself, 36 bases read in frame from the first base. CDR1 MNHNY and CDR2 SVGAGI are derived from the germline V gene (reference sequence). These data are taken from a study of shared clonotypes between healthy human individuals (dated by TCRdb to 2018 to 2021). About the study as a whole: The cohort comprised a couple of women and a few men aged 18 to 49 years. For each donor, CD4 naive and CD4 memory were each run on three plates, CD8 naive on two plates, and CD8 memory on one plate. To estimate repertoire size and how much clonotype sharing occurs between individuals, the study deeply sequenced the blood TCR repertoires of 5 or 6 healthy adults. To increase sequencing depth and limit assay-specific biases, different laboratories used diverse techniques to prepare libraries and sequence TCR repertoires. Between about 0.9 and 9 billion PBMCs per donor were obtained by leukapheresis. The study at large found these results: Across several donors, around 5% of naive CD4, around 3.3% of naive CD8, around 2.5% of memory CD4, and 0.4% of memory CD8 clonotypes were shared. Rarefaction of sorted-subset datasets indicated incomplete sequencing despite the large sequencing depth. Pairwise subsampling indicated that sequencing depth was expected to affect the degree of clonotype sharing among donors. The small number of donors limited the genetic and exposure-history diversity represented. Estimated clonotype richness was generally larger for naive than for memory subsets. Compared with non-shared clonotypes, clonotypes shared by all four sorted-subset donors had higher generation probabilities. Sampling was restricted to blood, and TCR repertoires in tissue are likely to differ from TCR repertoires in blood.

CD8 naive samples were CD45RO-negative cells positively selected for CCR7, giving a CD45RA+CCR7+ population that excluded TemRA cells. Donors were healthy HIV-negative adults with no recently reported acute infections or vaccinations. Every donor was a Caucasian adult living in Nashville, Tennessee, USA. Blood was collected by leukapheresis, and PBMCs were isolated by Ficoll-Histopaque density gradient centrifugation and then cryopreserved in liquid nitrogen vapor phase. Purity and quantity of every magnetically sorted T cell population were checked by analytical flow cytometry. From each sorted fraction, genomic DNA was isolated and quantified by UV absorbance on a Nanodrop 2000c.

Specimen: naive CD8+ T cells from PBMCs. What this sample's cell subset or site label stands for: CD45RA+CCR7+. Rearrangement joined TRBV6-6 to TRBJ2-7, and 7 junction bases match TRBD1. This TCR was recovered from a young man in good health. Some clones in this sample may be carry-over from other donors' samples. CDR3 reads: CASSNRGGEQYF. The nucleotide sequence is given as TGTGCCAGCAGCAACAGGGGTGGCGAGCAGTACTTC.